The clone carrying this TCR beta chain was counted between two and nine times. These data originate in a study of molecular identifiers for immune sequencing clone quantification. Sequencing libraries of naive CD8 cells derived from roughly 20,000 to 1,000,000 sorted cells with 10%, 30% or 50% RNA. TCRdb recomputed calls from the PCR reads with MiXCR, one row per CDR3 protein. The sample yields about 640,000 distinct CDR3 sequences, around 20% seen once. The sample taken for sequencing was naive CD8+ T cells from blood, with Jurkat cell RNA spiked in. The subset denotes: FACS-sorted CD8+CD4-CCR7+CD45RA+ naive T cells. The receptor comes from a human donor in good health. Some libraries in this study had Jurkat cell RNA spiked in.

In DNA form, the CDR3 reads TGTGCCAGCAGCTTAACCCCGGGACAGGGGTCCCCCGGGGAGCTGTTTTTT. This gives the protein CASSLTPGQGSPGELFF. The genes are TRBV7-6 and TRBJ2-2; the match to TRBD1 covers 10 bases. This CDR3 has 17 residues. Germline loops: CDR1 SGHVS, CDR2 FNYEAQ. V lost 2 bases to trimming and J lost 6 bases; unmatched junction nucleotides: 9.